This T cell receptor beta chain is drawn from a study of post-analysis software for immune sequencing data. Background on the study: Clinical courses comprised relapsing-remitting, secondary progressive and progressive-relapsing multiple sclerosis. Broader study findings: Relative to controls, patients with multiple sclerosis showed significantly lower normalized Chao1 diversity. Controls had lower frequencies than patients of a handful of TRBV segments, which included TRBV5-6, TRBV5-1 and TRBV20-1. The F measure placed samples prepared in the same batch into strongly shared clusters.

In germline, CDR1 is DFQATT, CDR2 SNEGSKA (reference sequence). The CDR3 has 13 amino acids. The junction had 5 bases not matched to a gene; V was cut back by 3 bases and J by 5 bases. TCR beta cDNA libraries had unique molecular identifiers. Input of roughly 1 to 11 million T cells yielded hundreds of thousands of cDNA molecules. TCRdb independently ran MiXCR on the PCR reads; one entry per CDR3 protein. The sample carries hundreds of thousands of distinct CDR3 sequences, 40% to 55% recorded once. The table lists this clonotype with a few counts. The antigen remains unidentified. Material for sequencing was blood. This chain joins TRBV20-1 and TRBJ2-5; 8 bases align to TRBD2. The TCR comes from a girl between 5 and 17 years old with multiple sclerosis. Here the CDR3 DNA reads TGCAGTGCTAGCTCCCCTAGCGGGGAGACCCAGTACTTC. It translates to CSASSPSGETQYF.